The T cell receptor beta chain under discussion was sequenced for a study of cytomegalovirus exposure and HLA in healthy donors. Study-level results: Reports credit the classifier with highly specific, highly sensitive diagnosis of cytomegalovirus status. Later analysis found that TCR beta chains associated with HLA were more clonally expanded than other, equally common chains. Listed as cytomegalovirus-associated were 150 or so TCR beta chains.

Germline CDR1 reads SGHDT; CDR2 reads YYEEEE. Germline trimming cut 4 bases from V and 4 bases from J; bases unmatched to any gene: 15. CDR3 length: 17 amino acids. With regard to this clone: What it recognizes is unknown.

PCR used 60 Vbeta primers and 13 Jbeta primers. Some clones are missing from TCRdb's copy, which holds only in-frame ones; the method was immunoSEQ multiplex PCR. The sample contains roughly 280,000 clones, roughly 70% of which appear only once. Sequencing used PBMCs. The V gene is TRBV5-6, the J gene TRBJ2-5; 8 positions agree with TRBD2. The sequence derives from a female donor in good health and CMV-seronegative. The CDR3 nucleotides are TGTGCCAGCAGCGACGATAGCGGGAAGAGAGGGGTAGAGACCCAGTACTTC. This sequence encodes CASSDDSGKRGVETQYF.